This paragraph covers one T cell receptor beta chain sequence. The antigen remains unidentified. The libraries of TRB cDNA were prepared using 5' RACE with UMI labels. After re-calling the 5' RACE reads, TCRdb lists one entry per CDR3 protein, DNA absent. The table lists about 120,000 distinct CDR3 sequences, with about 0.34% in the top ten. Sorts performed in triplicate captured roughly 300,000 cells each from every CD8+ T cell subset. Germline CDR1 is MDHEN and CDR2 is SYDVKM. This CDR3 region has 15 residues. This entry comes from a study of CXCR3-negative and CXCR3-positive naive CD8 T cells. Whole-study results and caveats: Diversity ran similarly high across both naive subsets but far lower in memory CD8+ cells. The study found that naive CXCR3-negative and CXCR3-positive cells shared TRBV-TRBJ usage, while memory cells differed. CXCR3-positive naive cells had TRB CDR3s that were more hydrophobic than CXCR3-negative naive cells had.

This receptor was taken from a human donor in good health. Some clones in this sample may be carry-over from other donors' samples. V is TRBV28 and J is TRBJ2-1; checking the TCRdb D call of TRBD2 is not possible without DNA. The sequenced material came from naive CXCR3+ CD8+ T cells from blood. As to subset: CD45RO-CCR7+CD27+CD95- naive CD8+ T cells expressing CXCR3 (TNR3+). The CDR3 loop reads CASSLGLAGAYEQFF.